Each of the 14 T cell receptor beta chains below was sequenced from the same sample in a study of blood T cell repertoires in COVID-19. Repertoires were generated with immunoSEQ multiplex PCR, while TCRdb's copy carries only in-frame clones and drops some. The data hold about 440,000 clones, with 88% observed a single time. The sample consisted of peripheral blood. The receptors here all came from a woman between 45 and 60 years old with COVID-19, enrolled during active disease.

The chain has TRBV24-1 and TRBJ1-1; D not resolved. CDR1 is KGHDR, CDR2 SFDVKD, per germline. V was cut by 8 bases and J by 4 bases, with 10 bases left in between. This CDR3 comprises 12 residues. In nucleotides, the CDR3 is TGTGCCACCAAGGGAGAAGGCACTGAAGCTTTCTTT. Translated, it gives CATKGEGTEAFF.

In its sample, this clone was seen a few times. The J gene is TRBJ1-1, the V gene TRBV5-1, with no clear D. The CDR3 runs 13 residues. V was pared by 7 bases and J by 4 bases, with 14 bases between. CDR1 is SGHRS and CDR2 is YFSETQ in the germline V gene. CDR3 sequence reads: CASWALGSTEAFF. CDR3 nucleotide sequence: TGCGCCAGCTGGGCTCTCGGGAGCACTGAAGCTTTCTTT.

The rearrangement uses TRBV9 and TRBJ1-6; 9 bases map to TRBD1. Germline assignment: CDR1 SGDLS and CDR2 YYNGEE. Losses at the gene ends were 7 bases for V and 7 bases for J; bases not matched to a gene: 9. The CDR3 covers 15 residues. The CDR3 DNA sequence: TGTGCCAGCGGCGGTCCGGGACAGGGCAATTCACCCCTCCACTTT. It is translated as CASGGPGQGNSPLHF. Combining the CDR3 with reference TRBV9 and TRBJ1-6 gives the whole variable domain DSGVTQTPKHLITATGQRVTLRCSPRSGDLSVYWYQQSLDQGLQFLIQYYNGEERAKGNILERFSAQQFPDLHSELNLSSLELGDSALYFCASGGPGQGNSPLHFGNGTRLTVT.

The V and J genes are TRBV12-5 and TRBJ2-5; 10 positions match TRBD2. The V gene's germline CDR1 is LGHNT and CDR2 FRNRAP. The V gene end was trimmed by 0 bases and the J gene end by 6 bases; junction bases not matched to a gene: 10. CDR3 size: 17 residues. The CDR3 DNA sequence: TGTGCTAGTGGTTTGGTCCTAGCGGGGGCCCGCTTGAAGACCCAGTACTTC. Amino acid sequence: CASGLVLAGARLKTQYF.

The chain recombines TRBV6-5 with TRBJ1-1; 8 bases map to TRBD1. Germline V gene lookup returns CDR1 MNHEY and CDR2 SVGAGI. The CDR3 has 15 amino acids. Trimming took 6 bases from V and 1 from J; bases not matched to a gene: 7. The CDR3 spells CASSKDRDTNTEAFF. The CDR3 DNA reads TGTGCCAGCAGCAAGGACAGGGACACGAACACTGAAGCTTTCTTT.

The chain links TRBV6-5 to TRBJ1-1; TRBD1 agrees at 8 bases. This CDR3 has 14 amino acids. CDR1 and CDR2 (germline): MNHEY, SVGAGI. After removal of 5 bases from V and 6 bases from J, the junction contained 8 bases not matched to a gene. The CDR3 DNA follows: TGTGCCAGCAGTCGACTAGAGGGACAGGCTGAAGCTTTCTTT. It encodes CASSRLEGQAEAFF.

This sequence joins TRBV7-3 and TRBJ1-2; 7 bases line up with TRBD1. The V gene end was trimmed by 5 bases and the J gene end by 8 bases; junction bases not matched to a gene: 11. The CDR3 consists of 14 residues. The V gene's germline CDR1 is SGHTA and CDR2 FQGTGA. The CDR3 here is CASSPGREGQGYTF. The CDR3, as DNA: TGTGCCAGCAGCCCCGGGAGGGAGGGACAGGGCTACACCTTC.

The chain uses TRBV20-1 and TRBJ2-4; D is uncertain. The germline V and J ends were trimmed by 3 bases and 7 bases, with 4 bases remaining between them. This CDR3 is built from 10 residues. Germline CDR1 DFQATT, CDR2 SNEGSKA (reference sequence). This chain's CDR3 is CSARANIQYF. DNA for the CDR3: TGCAGTGCTAGGGCTAACATTCAGTACTTC.

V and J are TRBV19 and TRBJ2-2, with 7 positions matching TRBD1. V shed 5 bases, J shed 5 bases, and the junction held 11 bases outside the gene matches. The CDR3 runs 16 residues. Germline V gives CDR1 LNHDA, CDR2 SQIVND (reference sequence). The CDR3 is CASSVSYRGETGELFF. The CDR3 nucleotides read TGTGCCAGTAGTGTTTCCTACAGGGGAGAAACCGGGGAGCTGTTTTTT.

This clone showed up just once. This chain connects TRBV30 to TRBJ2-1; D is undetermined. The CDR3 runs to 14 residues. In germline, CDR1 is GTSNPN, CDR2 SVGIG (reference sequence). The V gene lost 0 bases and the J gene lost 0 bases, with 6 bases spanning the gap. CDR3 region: CAWSVRSSYNEQFF. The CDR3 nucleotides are TGTGCCTGGAGTGTCAGAAGCTCCTACAATGAGCAGTTCTTC.

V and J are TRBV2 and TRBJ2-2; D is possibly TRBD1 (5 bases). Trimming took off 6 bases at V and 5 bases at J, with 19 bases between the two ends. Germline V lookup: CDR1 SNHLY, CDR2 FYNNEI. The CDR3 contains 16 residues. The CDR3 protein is CASSPRRGARTGELFF. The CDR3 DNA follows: TGTGCCAGCAGCCCCCGGCGTGGGGCGCGGACCGGGGAGCTGTTTTTT.

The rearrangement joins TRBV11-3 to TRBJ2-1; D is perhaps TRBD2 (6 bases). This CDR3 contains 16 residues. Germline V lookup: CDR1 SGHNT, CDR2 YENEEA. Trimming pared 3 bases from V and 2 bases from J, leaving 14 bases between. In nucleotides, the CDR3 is TGTGCCAGCAGCTTTGGAGGGGCCAGGCCCTACAATGAGCAGTTCTTC. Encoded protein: CASSFGGARPYNEQFF.

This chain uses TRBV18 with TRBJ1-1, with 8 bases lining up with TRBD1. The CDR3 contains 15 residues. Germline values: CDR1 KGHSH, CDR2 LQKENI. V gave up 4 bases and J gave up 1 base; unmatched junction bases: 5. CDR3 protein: CASSRSGTGNTEAFF. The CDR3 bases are TGTGCCAGCTCACGGTCCGGGACAGGGAACACTGAAGCTTTCTTT.

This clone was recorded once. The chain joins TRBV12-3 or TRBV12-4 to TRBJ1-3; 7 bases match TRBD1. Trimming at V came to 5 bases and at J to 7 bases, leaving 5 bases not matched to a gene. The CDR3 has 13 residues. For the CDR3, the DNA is TGTGCCAGCAGTATCGGGACAGCGAACACCATATATTTT. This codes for CASSIGTANTIYF.